This TCR beta chain was profiled in a study of PD-1 blockade in mismatch repair-deficient tumors. In the study overall: Patients had about 13 mismatch repair-deficient cancer types and were previously treated and progressing. Whole-study results and caveats: After pembrolizumab, tumor-resident clones rose rapidly, then generally contracted before radiologic responses.

Some clones are missing from TCRdb's copy, which holds only in-frame ones; the method was immunoSEQ multiplex PCR. The sample includes some 51,000 clones, more than 65% seen only once; the top ten take over 7.5%. Germline V gene lookup returns CDR1 LGHNA and CDR2 YSLEER. The CDR3 is made up of 13 amino acids. V was cut by 4 bases and J by 6 bases, with 12 bases left in between. About this clone: The antigen is unknown.

The V and J genes are TRBV4-3 and TRBJ1-2; no clear D. The material was peripheral blood, obtained less than 21 weeks after starting pembrolizumab. The clonotype comes from an adult with mismatch repair-deficient cancer. The chain's CDR3 is CASSRSRSDGYTF. The CDR3 DNA follows: TGCGCCAGCAGCCGGTCAAGGAGTGATGGCTACACCTTC.